This T cell receptor (beta chain) is from a study of T cell responses to AZD1222 COVID-19 vaccine. Study outcomes and limitations: Just 5 to 7 people given AZD1222 tested seropositive at baseline. Reportedly, close to half of spike-specific TCRs are directed against unmutated variant regions. Spike-wide vaccine-associated CD4 TCRs dominated at 160-218 and 743-854. Donor demographics were predominantly white British with a female majority; clonal diversity may be underestimated.

Germline V gives CDR1 MNHEY, CDR2 SMNVEV (reference sequence). Trimming cost V 6 bases and J 2 bases, with 8 bases left between them. There are 13 residues in the CDR3. Assay: immunoSEQ multiplex PCR; the TCRdb copy retains only in-frame clones and omits some. This table has 130,000 to 150,000 clones, 85% to 95% appearing once. In regard to this clone: No antigen is known for it. Other DNA sequences of this sample code for an identical CDR3.

This sequence was found in an adult in good health. The sample here was peripheral blood, taken on day 0 of AZD1222 vaccination. The rearrangement joins TRBV27 to TRBJ1-5, with D hard to call. CDR3 sequence: CASSLGRNQPQHF. CDR3 sequence (DNA): TGTGCCAGCAGCCTCGGACGCAATCAGCCCCAGCATTTT.